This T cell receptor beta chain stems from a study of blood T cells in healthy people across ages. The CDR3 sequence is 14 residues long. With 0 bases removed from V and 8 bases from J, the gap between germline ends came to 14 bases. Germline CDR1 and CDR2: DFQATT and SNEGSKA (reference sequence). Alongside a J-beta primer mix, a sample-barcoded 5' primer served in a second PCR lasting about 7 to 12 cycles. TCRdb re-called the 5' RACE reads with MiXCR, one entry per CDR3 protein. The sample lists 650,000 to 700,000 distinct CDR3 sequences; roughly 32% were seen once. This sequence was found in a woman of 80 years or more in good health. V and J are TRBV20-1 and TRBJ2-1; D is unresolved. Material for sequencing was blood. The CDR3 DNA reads TGCAGTGCTAGAGATCCCGCAAGGTCCGATGAGCAGTTCTTC. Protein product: CSARDPARSDEQFF.